The 20 T cell receptor beta chains listed next were all sequenced from one sample in a study of radiotherapy plus CTLA-4 blockade in lung cancer. TCRdb keeps only in-frame clones here, not all; method: immunoSEQ multiplex PCR. The sample records 85,000 to 100,000 clones, 85% to 90% being singletons. Sample: peripheral blood, taken from a patient treated with radiotherapy plus ipilimumab. These receptors all come from a human donor with non-small cell lung cancer that progressed on radiotherapy plus ipilimumab.

The V and J genes are TRBV5-1 and TRBJ2-3; D unresolved. The CDR3 sequence is 13 residues long. Trimming shortened V by 0 bases and J by 3 bases, and 5 bases separated the two germline ends. Germline V gives CDR1 SGHRS, CDR2 YFSETQ. CDR3 protein: CASSLGPTDTQYF. CDR3 sequence (DNA): TGCGCCAGCAGCTTGGGGCCGACAGATACGCAGTATTTT.

This chain uses TRBV10-3 with TRBJ1-5; D gene unclear. The CDR3 length is 15 residues. Germline CDR1 is ENHRY and CDR2 is SYGVKD. Trimming removed 2 bases at V and 0 bases at J, with 8 bases between. CDR3 protein: CAISETGNSNQPQHF. CDR3 nucleotide sequence: TGTGCCATCAGTGAGACGGGCAATAGCAATCAGCCCCAGCATTTT.

This rearrangement joins TRBV27 to TRBJ1-1; tentative D call: TRBD1 (5 bases). CDR1 MNHEY and CDR2 SMNVEV come from the germline V gene (reference sequence). V was trimmed by 3 bases and J by 1 base, leaving 6 bases between them. CDR3 size: 13 residues. The CDR3 spells CASSFGGNTEAFF. CDR3 sequence (DNA): TGTGCCAGCAGTTTTGGGGGGAACACTGAAGCTTTCTTT.

The rearrangement joins TRBV4-2 to TRBJ2-7; D ambiguous. CDR3 length: 15 residues. V was pared by 2 bases and J by 3 bases, with 14 bases between. CDR1 is LGHNA and CDR2 is YNFKEQ in the germline V gene. In DNA form, the CDR3 reads TGTGCCAGCAGCCAAACGGACGGTAAAGACTACGAGCAGTACTTC. It codes for CASSQTDGKDYEQYF.

By share of the sample, this clone is medium-sized. The chain carries TRBV6-1 and TRBJ1-1; TRBD1 agrees at 7 bases. J was trimmed by 3 bases and V by 3 bases; bases with no gene match: 7. CDR3 length equals 15 residues. Germline assignment: CDR1 MNHNS and CDR2 SASEGT. CDR3 protein: CASSEGQQIYTEAFF. Written as DNA, the CDR3 is TGTGCCAGCAGTGAGGGACAGCAGATATACACTGAAGCTTTCTTT.

V is TRBV28 and J is TRBJ2-5; TRBD2 matches at 8 bases. This CDR3 spans 15 amino acids. Germline-derived CDR1 and CDR2 are MDHEN and SYDVKM. V trimming: 4 bases; J trimming: 0 bases; junction bases outside the gene matches: 4. The CDR3 nucleotides are TGTGCCAGCAGTTGGGGTAGCGGGGACCAAGAGACCCAGTACTTC. This translates into CASSWGSGDQETQYF.

The genes are TRBV11-3 and TRBJ2-2; D is undetermined. Germline CDR1 reads SGHNT; CDR2 reads YENEEA. The CDR3 runs 14 residues. V dropped 1 base and J dropped 4 bases, with 7 bases sitting between them. The CDR3 nucleotides are TGTGCCAGCAGCTTAGTGGCACCCACCGGGGAGCTGTTTTTT. This gives the protein CASSLVAPTGELFF.

The chain couples TRBV25-1 to TRBJ2-1, with D hard to call. Trimming pared 0 bases from V and 7 bases from J, leaving 7 bases between. Per germline, CDR1 MGHDK and CDR2 SYGVNS. This CDR3 has 13 residues. Here the CDR3 reads CASSEYVGNEQFF. In nucleotides, the CDR3 is TGTGCCAGCAGTGAATATGTGGGGAATGAGCAGTTCTTC.

The CDR3 region has the DNA TGTGCCAGCAGCCAAGAGGGGCGGGGGGCGTATAGCAATCAGCCCCAGCATTTT. It is translated as CASSQEGRGAYSNQPQHF. The V call is TRBV4-2, the J call TRBJ1-5; D is perhaps TRBD1 (6 bases). With 0 bases removed from V and 0 bases from J, the gap between germline ends came to 15 bases. This CDR3 has 18 amino acids. CDR1 LGHNA and CDR2 YNFKEQ come from the germline V gene.

As to this clone: Different DNA sequences within this sample yield the same CDR3. The gene calls are TRBV6-6 and TRBJ1-5; 7 bases match TRBD1. Looked up from germline, CDR1 is MNHNY and CDR2 is SVGAGI (reference sequence). The CDR3 is made up of 14 amino acids. V dropped 2 bases and J dropped 2; count of bases not matched to a gene: 0. Here the CDR3 reads CASSYGQGNQPQHF. CDR3 nucleotide sequence: TGTGCCAGCAGTTACGGACAGGGCAATCAGCCCCAGCATTTT.

The chain employs TRBV20-1 and TRBJ2-5; the D is unclear. With 6 bases removed from V and 1 base from J, the gap between germline ends came to 6 bases. The CDR3 consists of 11 residues. Germline V gene lookup returns CDR1 DFQATT and CDR2 SNEGSKA (reference sequence). The CDR3 protein is CSAGFQETQYF. The CDR3 DNA reads as TGCAGTGCGGGCTTCCAAGAGACCCAGTACTTC.

This chain joins TRBV7-2 and TRBJ1-1; a possible D gene is TRBD1 (5 bases). There are 16 residues in the CDR3. V was shortened by 5 bases and J by 5 bases, with 21 bases between the two germline ends. Germline assignment: CDR1 SGHTA and CDR2 FQGNSA. The CDR3 region has the DNA TGTGCCAGCAGCGTATGGGGCAGGGAACGGGGGACTGAAGCTTTCTTT. Translation: CASSVWGRERGTEAFF.

The chain employs TRBV6-4 and TRBJ1-6, with 7 bases aligning to TRBD1. The ends lost 3 bases at V and 6 bases at J; junction bases unmatched: 5. The germline V gene encodes CDR1 MRHNA and CDR2 SNTAGT. This CDR3 is 15 amino acids long. This CDR3 reads CASSEATGLNSPLHF. The CDR3 DNA reads as TGTGCCAGCAGTGAAGCGACAGGGCTTAATTCACCCCTCCACTTT.

The chain couples TRBV7-2 to TRBJ1-1; D gene ambiguous. Germline loops: CDR1 SGHTA, CDR2 FQGNSA. The CDR3 consists of 14 residues. Between the trimmed V and J ends, which lost 3 bases and 4 bases, there was a span of 12 bases. In DNA form, the CDR3 reads TGTGCCAGCAGCTTGGGGAGGGAGGGCACTGAAGCTTTCTTT. Translated, it gives CASSLGREGTEAFF.

This chain links TRBV7-2 with TRBJ1-2, with 10 bases aligning to TRBD1. V was pared by 8 bases and J by 6 bases, with 9 bases of the junction left unmatched. This CDR3 spans 14 amino acids. Germline loops: CDR1 SGHTA, CDR2 FQGNSA. CDR3 sequence reads: CASGGTGVSDGYTF. In DNA, the CDR3 is TGTGCCAGCGGAGGGACAGGGGTCTCCGATGGCTACACCTTC.

The V gene is TRBV28, the J gene TRBJ2-3, with 7 bases fitting TRBD1. The CDR3 is made up of 15 amino acids. The V and J ends lost 4 bases and 2 bases, in that order; junction bases with no gene match: 6. Germline V gene data show CDR1 as MDHEN and CDR2 as SYDVKM. The CDR3 is CASSSAGGNTDTQYF. CDR3 in DNA: TGTGCCAGCAGTTCTGCAGGGGGTAACACAGATACGCAGTATTTT.

CDR3 protein: CASSPADRGTEAFF. The DNA for the CDR3 is TGCGCCAGCAGCCCTGCGGACAGGGGAACTGAAGCTTTCTTT. The gene calls are TRBV5-1 and TRBJ1-1; 9 positions agree with TRBD1. Trimming took 4 bases from V and 5 from J; bases not matched to a gene: 6. The V gene's germline CDR1 is SGHRS and CDR2 YFSETQ. The CDR3 totals 14 residues.

The rearrangement uses TRBV2 and TRBJ1-4; D not resolved. Germline V gene lookup returns CDR1 SNHLY and CDR2 FYNNEI. The CDR3 has 13 amino acids. V was pared by 7 bases and J by 5 bases, with 11 bases between. CDR3 in amino acids: CASNRLSNEKLFF. The CDR3 DNA reads as TGTGCCAGCAATCGGCTGTCAAATGAAAAACTGTTTTTT.

V gene TRBV25-1 combines with J gene TRBJ2-2; D ambiguous. V lost 2 bases and J 4 bases, leaving 8 bases between the germline ends. The CDR3 loop spans 14 amino acids. Germline assignment: CDR1 MGHDK and CDR2 SYGVNS. The CDR3 DNA reads as TGTGCCAGCAGTGAAAGGGCAAGCACCGGGGAGCTGTTTTTT. Protein: CASSERASTGELFF.

The chain has TRBV5-1 and TRBJ2-7; D is perhaps TRBD1 (5 bases). This CDR3 is built from 16 residues. Germline V CDR1 and CDR2: SGHRS, YFSETQ. V was trimmed by 1 base and J by 4 bases, leaving 18 bases between them. CDR3 amino acids: CASSLSAGPAGYEQYF. The CDR3 coding sequence is TGCGCCAGCAGCTTGTCGGCAGGGCCAGCAGGGTACGAGCAGTACTTC.